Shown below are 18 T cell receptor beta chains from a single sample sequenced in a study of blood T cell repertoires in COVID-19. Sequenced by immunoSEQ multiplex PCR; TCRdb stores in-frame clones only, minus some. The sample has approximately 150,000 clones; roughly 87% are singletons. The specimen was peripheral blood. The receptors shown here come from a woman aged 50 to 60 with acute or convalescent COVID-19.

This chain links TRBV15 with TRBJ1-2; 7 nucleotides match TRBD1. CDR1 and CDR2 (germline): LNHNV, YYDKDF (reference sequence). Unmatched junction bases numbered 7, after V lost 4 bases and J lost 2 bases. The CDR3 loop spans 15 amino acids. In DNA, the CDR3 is TGTGCCACCAGCAAGGGTACAGGGGAGAACTATGGCTACACCTTC. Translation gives CATSKGTGENYGYTF. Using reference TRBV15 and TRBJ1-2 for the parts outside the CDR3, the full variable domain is DAMVIQNPRYQVTQFGKPVTLSCSQTLNHNVMYWYQQKSSQAPKLLFHYYDKDFNNEADTPDNFQSRRPNTSFCFLDIRSPGLGDTAMYLCATSKGTGENYGYTFGSGTRLTVV.

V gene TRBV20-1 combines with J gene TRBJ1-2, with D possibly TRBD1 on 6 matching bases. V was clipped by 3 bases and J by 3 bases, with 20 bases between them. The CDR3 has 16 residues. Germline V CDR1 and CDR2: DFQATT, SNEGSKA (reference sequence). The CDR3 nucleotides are TGCAGTGCTAGTTCATTTACGGCGGACAGTTACTATGGCTACACCTTC. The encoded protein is CSASSFTADSYYGYTF.

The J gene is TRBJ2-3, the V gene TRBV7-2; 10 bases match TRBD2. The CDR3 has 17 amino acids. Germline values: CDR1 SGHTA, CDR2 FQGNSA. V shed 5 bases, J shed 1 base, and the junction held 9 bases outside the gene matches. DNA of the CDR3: TGTGCCAGCAGCGCCTTCCGGACTAGCGGAGGCACAGATACGCAGTATTTT. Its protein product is CASSAFRTSGGTDTQYF.

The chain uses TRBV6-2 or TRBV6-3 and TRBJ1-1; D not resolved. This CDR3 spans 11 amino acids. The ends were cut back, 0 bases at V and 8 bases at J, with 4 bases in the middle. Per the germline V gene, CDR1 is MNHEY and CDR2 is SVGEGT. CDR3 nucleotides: TGTGCCAGCAGTTACTCTCGGGAAGCTTTCTTT. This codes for CASSYSREAFF.

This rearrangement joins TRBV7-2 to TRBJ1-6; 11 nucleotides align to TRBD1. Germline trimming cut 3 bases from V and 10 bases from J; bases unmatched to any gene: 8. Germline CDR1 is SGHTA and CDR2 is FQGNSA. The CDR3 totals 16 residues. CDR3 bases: TGTGCCAGCAGCTTGGGACAGGGGGGGATGCTGTCACCCCTCCACTTT. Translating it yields CASSLGQGGMLSPLHF.

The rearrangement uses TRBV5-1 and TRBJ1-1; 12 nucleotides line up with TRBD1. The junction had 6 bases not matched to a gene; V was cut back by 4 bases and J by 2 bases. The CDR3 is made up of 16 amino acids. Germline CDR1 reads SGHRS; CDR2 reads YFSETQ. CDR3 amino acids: CASSNRDRGPNTEAFF. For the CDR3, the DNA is TGCGCCAGCAGCAACCGGGACAGGGGGCCTAACACTGAAGCTTTCTTT. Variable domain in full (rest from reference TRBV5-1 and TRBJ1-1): KAGVTQTPRYLIKTRGQQVTLSCSPISGHRSVSWYQQTPGQGLQFLFEYFSETQRNKGNFPGRFSGRQFSNSRSEMNVSTLELGDSALYLCASSNRDRGPNTEAFFGQGTRLTVV.

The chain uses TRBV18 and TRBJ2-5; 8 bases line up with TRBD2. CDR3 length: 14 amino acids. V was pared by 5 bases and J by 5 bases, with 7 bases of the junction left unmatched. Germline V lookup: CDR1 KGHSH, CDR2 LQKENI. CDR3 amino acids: CASSSQGGRETQYF. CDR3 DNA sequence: TGTGCCAGCTCATCACAGGGCGGGAGGGAGACCCAGTACTTC.

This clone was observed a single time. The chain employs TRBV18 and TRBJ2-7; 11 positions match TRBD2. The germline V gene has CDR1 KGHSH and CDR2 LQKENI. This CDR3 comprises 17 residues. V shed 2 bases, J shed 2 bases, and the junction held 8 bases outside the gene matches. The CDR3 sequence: CASSPSRGSGRAYEQYF. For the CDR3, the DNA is TGTGCCAGCTCACCATCACGGGGTAGCGGGAGGGCCTACGAGCAGTACTTC.

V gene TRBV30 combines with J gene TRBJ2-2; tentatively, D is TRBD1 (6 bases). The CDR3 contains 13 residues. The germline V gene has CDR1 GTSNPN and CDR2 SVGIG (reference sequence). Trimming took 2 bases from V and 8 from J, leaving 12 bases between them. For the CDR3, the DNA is TGTGCCTGGAGTACCTCAGGGGTGGGGGAGCTGTTTTTT. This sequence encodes CAWSTSGVGELFF. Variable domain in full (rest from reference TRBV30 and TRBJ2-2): SQTIHQWPATLVQPVGSPLSLECTVEGTSNPNLYWYRQAAGRGLQLLFYSVGIGQISSEVPQNLSASRPQDRQFILSSKKLLLSDSGFYLCAWSTSGVGELFFGEGSRLTVL.

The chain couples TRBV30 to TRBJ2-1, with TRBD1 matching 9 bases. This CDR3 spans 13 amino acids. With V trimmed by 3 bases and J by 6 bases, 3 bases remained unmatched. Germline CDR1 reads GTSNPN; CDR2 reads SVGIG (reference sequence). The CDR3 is CAWRDRGSNEQFF. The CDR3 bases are TGTGCCTGGAGGGACAGGGGTAGCAATGAGCAGTTCTTC.

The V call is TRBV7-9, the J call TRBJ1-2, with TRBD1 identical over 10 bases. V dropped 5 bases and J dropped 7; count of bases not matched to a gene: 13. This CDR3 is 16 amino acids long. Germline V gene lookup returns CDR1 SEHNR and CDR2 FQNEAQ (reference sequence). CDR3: CASSPFPGQGMGGYTF. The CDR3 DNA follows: TGTGCCAGCAGCCCCTTTCCGGGACAGGGGATGGGTGGCTACACCTTC.

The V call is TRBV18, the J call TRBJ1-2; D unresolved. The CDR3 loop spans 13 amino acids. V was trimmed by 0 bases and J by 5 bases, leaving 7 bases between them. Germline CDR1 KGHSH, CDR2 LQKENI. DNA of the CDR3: TGTGCCAGCTCACCACCGGCAGTATATGGCTACACCTTC. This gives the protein CASSPPAVYGYTF.

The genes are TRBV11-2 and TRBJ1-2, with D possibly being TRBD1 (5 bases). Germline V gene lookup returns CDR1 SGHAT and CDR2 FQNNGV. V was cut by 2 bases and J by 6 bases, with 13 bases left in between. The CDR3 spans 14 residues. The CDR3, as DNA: TGTGCCAGCAGCTTATCTGCAGGGTTGAATGGCTACACCTTC. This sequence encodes CASSLSAGLNGYTF.

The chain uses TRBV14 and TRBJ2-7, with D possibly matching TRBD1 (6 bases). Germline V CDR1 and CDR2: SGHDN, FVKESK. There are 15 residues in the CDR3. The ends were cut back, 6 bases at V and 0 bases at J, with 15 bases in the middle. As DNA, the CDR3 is TGTGCCAGCAGTCGAGCACAGGGAGCCTCCTACGAGCAGTACTTC. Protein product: CASSRAQGASYEQYF.

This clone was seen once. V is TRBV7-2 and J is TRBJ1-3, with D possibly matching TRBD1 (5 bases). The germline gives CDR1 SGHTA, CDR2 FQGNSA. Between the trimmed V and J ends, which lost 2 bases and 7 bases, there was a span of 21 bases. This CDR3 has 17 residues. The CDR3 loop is CASSLPLDTWGSNTIYF. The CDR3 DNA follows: TGTGCCAGCAGCTTACCCCTCGACACGTGGGGCAGTAACACCATATATTTT. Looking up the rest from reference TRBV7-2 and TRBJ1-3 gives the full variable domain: GAGVSQSPSNKVTEKGKDVELRCDPISGHTALYWYRQSLGQGLEFLIYFQGNSAPDKSGLPSDRFSAERTGGSVSTLTIQRTQQEDSAVYLCASSLPLDTWGSNTIYFGEGSWLTVV.

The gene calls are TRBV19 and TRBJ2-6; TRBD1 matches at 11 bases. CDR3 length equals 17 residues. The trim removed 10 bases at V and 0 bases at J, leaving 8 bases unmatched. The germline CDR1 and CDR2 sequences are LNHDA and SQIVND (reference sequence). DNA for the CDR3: TGTGCCACCCTAGATGGGACAGGGGGCTCTGGGGCCAACGTCCTGACTTTC. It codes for CATLDGTGGSGANVLTF.

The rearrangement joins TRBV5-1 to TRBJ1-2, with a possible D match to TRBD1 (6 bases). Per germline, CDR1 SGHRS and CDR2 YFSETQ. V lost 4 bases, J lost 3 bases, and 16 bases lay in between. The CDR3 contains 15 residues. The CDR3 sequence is CASSLTGIVDYGYTF. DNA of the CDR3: TGCGCCAGCAGCCTAACAGGGATTGTGGACTATGGCTACACCTTC.

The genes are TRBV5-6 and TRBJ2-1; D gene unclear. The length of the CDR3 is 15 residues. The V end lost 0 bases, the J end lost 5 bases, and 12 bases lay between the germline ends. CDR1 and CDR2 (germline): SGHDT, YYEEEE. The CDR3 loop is CASSLVQIQNNEQFF. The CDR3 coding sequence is TGTGCCAGCAGCTTGGTTCAGATTCAGAACAATGAGCAGTTCTTC.